The 32 T cell receptor beta chains reported below all come from one sample, sequenced in a study of T-cell memory formation after mild COVID-19. TCRdb ran MiXCR on the 5' RACE reads and lists one entry per CDR3 protein. Of about 130,000 distinct CDR3 sequences in the sample, 5% to 6.5% were seen once. Sample: PBMCs or a T cell subset sorted from them (not recorded which). Every receptor here comes from an adult woman who had mild COVID-19 (a few samples of this study predate the infection). Cell type and time point are not known.

A remark on this clonotype: One junction end disagrees with the germline gene, perhaps due to a read error. The rearrangement uses TRBV2 and TRBJ2-2, with D perhaps matching TRBD2 (5 bases). There are 15 residues in the CDR3. Germline-derived CDR1 and CDR2 are SNHLY and FYNNEI. CDR3 nucleotide sequence: TGTGCCAGCAGTGAACTAGCCACCTACACCGGGGAGCTGATTTTT. It is translated as CASSELATYTGELIF.

This clonotype was seen many times. V is TRBV4-2 and J is TRBJ2-1; D tentatively reads TRBD1 or TRBD2 (5 bases each). Looked up from germline, CDR1 is LGHNA and CDR2 is YNFKEQ. This CDR3 contains 12 residues. V gave up 3 bases and J gave up 7 bases, with 7 bases separating them. The CDR3 is CASSHWGNEQFF. CDR3 coding DNA: TGTGCCAGCAGCCACTGGGGGAATGAGCAGTTCTTC.

This clonotype appeared many times. CDR3: CASSLARGPGNEKLFF. CDR3 DNA sequence: TGTGCCAGCAGCTTAGCTCGGGGGCCTGGTAATGAAAAACTGTTTTTT. The V and J genes are TRBV7-2 and TRBJ1-4, with a possible D match to TRBD1 (6 bases). Trimming cost V 0 bases and J 4 bases, with 12 bases left between them. The CDR3 covers 16 residues. Germline CDR1 and CDR2: SGHTA and FQGNSA.

This clonotype occurred a few times. The rearrangement uses TRBV5-1 and TRBJ1-1; the match to TRBD1 covers 8 bases. The CDR3 sequence is 14 residues long. Germline V CDR1 and CDR2: SGHRS, YFSETQ. Losses at the gene ends were 4 bases for V and 3 bases for J; bases not matched to a gene: 5. The CDR3, as DNA: TGCGCCAGCAGCCCCGACAGGGGAGACACTGAAGCTTTCTTT. Translated, it gives CASSPDRGDTEAFF.

There are many counts of this clonotype. The chain employs TRBV5-1 and TRBJ2-1; the match to TRBD2 covers 8 bases. This CDR3 contains 15 residues. Germline V gene data show CDR1 as SGHRS and CDR2 as YFSETQ. The ends lost 0 bases at V and 9 bases at J; junction bases unmatched: 8. CDR3 sequence reads: CASSLVAGGLTEQFF. The CDR3 bases are TGCGCCAGCAGCTTGGTGGCGGGGGGCCTCACTGAGCAGTTCTTC.

CDR3: CSAKVPGNGYTF. Here the CDR3 DNA reads TGCAGTGCTAAGGTACCAGGGAATGGCTACACCTTC. V and J are TRBV20-1 and TRBJ1-2, with a weak D call TRBD1 (5 bases). The germline V gene has CDR1 DFQATT and CDR2 SNEGSKA (reference sequence). V lost 4 bases and J lost 6, with 12 bases in between. The CDR3 is 12 residues long.

This clonotype showed up just a few times. This chain links TRBV5-1 with TRBJ2-3, with D possibly TRBD1 on 6 matching bases. The CDR3 is 14 residues long. Trimming pared 7 bases from V and 1 base from J, leaving 13 bases between. The V gene's germline CDR1 is SGHRS and CDR2 YFSETQ. This CDR3 reads CASGWAGGTDTQYF. In DNA, the CDR3 is TGCGCCAGCGGTTGGGCAGGGGGCACAGATACGCAGTATTTT. Full variable domain (missing parts from reference TRBV5-1 and TRBJ2-3): KAGVTQTPRYLIKTRGQQVTLSCSPISGHRSVSWYQQTPGQGLQFLFEYFSETQRNKGNFPGRFSGRQFSNSRSEMNVSTLELGDSALYLCASGWAGGTDTQYFGPGTRLTVL.

This clonotype was recorded many times. The chain couples TRBV15 to TRBJ2-1; no firm D call. The CDR3 length is 14 residues. Trimming pared 0 bases from V and 9 bases from J, leaving 12 bases between. The germline CDR1 and CDR2 sequences are LNHNV and YYDKDF (reference sequence). CDR3 loop: CATSREVPPGEQFF. The CDR3 DNA sequence: TGTGCCACCAGCAGAGAAGTTCCCCCTGGTGAGCAGTTCTTC.

The V and J genes are TRBV6-5 and TRBJ1-2, with unresolved D. The CDR3 length is 13 residues. V was shortened by 2 bases and J by 3 bases, with 7 bases between the two germline ends. The germline V gene encodes CDR1 MNHEY and CDR2 SVGAGI. The CDR3 sequence is CASSYKGDYGYTF. CDR3 DNA sequence: TGTGCCAGCAGTTACAAAGGTGACTATGGCTACACCTTC.

The V call is TRBV27, the J call TRBJ1-4; D is possibly TRBD1 (6 bases). Germline V lookup: CDR1 MNHEY, CDR2 SMNVEV (reference sequence). CDR3 size: 17 residues. Deletions cut 1 base from V and 3 bases from J, with 15 bases between. The CDR3 DNA reads as TGTGCCAGCAGTTTATTGGGAACAGGGCTCGCTAATGAAAAACTGTTTTTT. Its protein is CASSLLGTGLANEKLFF.

V is TRBV3-1 and J is TRBJ2-7; tentative D call: TRBD2 (6 bases). Trimming removed 4 bases from V and 3 bases from J, with 19 bases in between. The CDR3 spans 16 residues. The germline CDR1 and CDR2 sequences are LGHDT and YNNKEL (reference sequence). The CDR3 DNA reads TGTGCCAGCAGCCCCCACGATAGCGGATTGATCTACGAGCAGTACTTC. Residues: CASSPHDSGLIYEQYF.

The chain employs TRBV5-1 and TRBJ1-2; D perhaps matches TRBD1 (5 bases). Germline loops: CDR1 SGHRS, CDR2 YFSETQ. This CDR3 has 15 amino acids. V was cut by 4 bases and J by 2 bases, with 15 bases left in between. The CDR3 DNA reads TGCGCCAGCAGCCCGAAGACAGTCAAAAACTATGGCTACACCTTC. It encodes CASSPKTVKNYGYTF.

The chain links TRBV14 to TRBJ1-6; D is unresolved. Trimming cost V 2 bases and J 11 bases, with 7 bases left between them. Germline-derived CDR1 and CDR2 are SGHDN and FVKESK. The CDR3 sequence is 12 residues long. The CDR3 sequence is CASSQTAPPLHF. The CDR3 DNA follows: TGTGCCAGCAGCCAAACGGCGCCACCCCTCCACTTT.

This clonotype turned up a few times. This chain uses TRBV4-1 with TRBJ1-3, with no clear D. CDR1 and CDR2 from the germline V gene are MGHRA and YSYEKL. The CDR3 totals 17 residues. The V end was cut by 2 bases, the J end by 1 base, with 15 bases between. The CDR3 here is CASSQSPAESSGNTIYF. In DNA form, the CDR3 reads TGCGCCAGCAGCCAATCCCCCGCTGAAAGTTCTGGAAACACCATATATTTT.

V gene TRBV12-3 or TRBV12-4 combines with J gene TRBJ1-4, with D possibly matching TRBD1 (6 bases). The CDR3 is 15 amino acids. Trimming took off 6 bases at V and 4 bases at J, with 15 bases between the two ends. CDR3 coding DNA: TGTGCCAGCAGGCAACCAGGGACACTTAATGAAAAACTGTTTTTT. The encoded protein is CASRQPGTLNEKLFF.

The chain is built from TRBV13 and TRBJ2-1; D not resolved. The CDR3 is made up of 13 amino acids. Germline lookup yields CDR1 PRHDT and CDR2 FYEKMQ (reference sequence). V was shortened by 5 bases and J by 6 bases, with 11 bases between the two germline ends. CDR3 protein: CASSRPPVNEQFF. The CDR3 nucleotides are TGTGCCAGCAGCAGGCCCCCCGTCAATGAGCAGTTCTTC.

The chain joins TRBV2 to TRBJ1-1, with D possibly TRBD1 on 6 matching bases. Trimming pared 8 bases from V and 1 base from J, leaving 20 bases between. In germline, CDR1 is SNHLY, CDR2 FYNNEI. There are 16 residues in the CDR3. CDR3 bases: TGTGCCAGCGGCGTTGGGGACACCAGATCGAACACTGAAGCTTTCTTT. Its protein is CASGVGDTRSNTEAFF.

This clonotype was seen more than once but under ten times. The J gene is TRBJ2-5, the V gene TRBV27, with unresolved D. This CDR3 comprises 12 residues. The germline gives CDR1 MNHEY, CDR2 SMNVEV (reference sequence). The V end was cut by 5 bases, the J end by 5 bases, with 9 bases between. CDR3 residues: CASSLNAETQYF. The CDR3 DNA is TGTGCCAGCAGTCTTAATGCGGAGACCCAGTACTTC.

This clonotype was seen repeatedly, ten times or more. The rearrangement uses TRBV7-2 and TRBJ2-3; 8 bases line up with TRBD2. V shed 4 bases, J shed 1 base, and the junction held 1 base outside the gene matches. The CDR3 has 14 residues. Germline values: CDR1 SGHTA, CDR2 FQGNSA. CDR3 protein: CASSSAGGTDTQYF. CDR3 sequence (DNA): TGTGCCAGCAGCTCAGCGGGAGGCACAGATACGCAGTATTTT.

This chain joins TRBV20-1 and TRBJ2-1, with 11 nucleotides matching TRBD2. The CDR3 sequence is 19 residues long. The V gene end was trimmed by 0 bases and the J gene end by 4 bases; junction bases not matched to a gene: 14. Germline values: CDR1 DFQATT, CDR2 SNEGSKA (reference sequence). The CDR3 protein is CSARDNGLAGGLGYNEQFF. As DNA, the CDR3 is TGCAGTGCTAGAGATAACGGTCTAGCGGGGGGCCTTGGGTACAATGAGCAGTTCTTC.

The gene calls are TRBV29-1 and TRBJ2-5; the D is unclear. The V gene's germline CDR1 is SQVTM and CDR2 ANQGSEA. CDR3 length equals 10 residues. Trimming pared 6 bases from V and 12 bases from J, leaving 14 bases between. The CDR3 region is CSVKDGHKYF. Written as DNA, the CDR3 is TGCAGCGTGAAGGACGGCCACAAGTACTTC.

This rearrangement joins TRBV5-1 to TRBJ1-6, with unresolved D. The germline CDR1 and CDR2 sequences are SGHRS and YFSETQ. The V end lost 4 bases, the J end lost 7 bases, and 9 bases lay between the germline ends. The CDR3 has 13 residues. DNA for the CDR3: TGCGCCAGCAGCCCTTCCGTGAATTCACCCCTCCACTTT. This gives the protein CASSPSVNSPLHF.

This clonotype has just a few counts. This chain links TRBV7-2 with TRBJ2-7, with D unresolved. With 5 bases removed from V and 2 bases from J, the gap between germline ends came to 7 bases. The CDR3 covers 12 residues. Germline V gene sequence: CDR1 SGHTA, CDR2 FQGNSA. CDR3 DNA sequence: TGTGCCAGCAGCACCCGCACCTACGAGCAGTACTTC. Encoded protein: CASSTRTYEQYF.

This clonotype occurred a few times. The genes are TRBV5-5 and TRBJ2-6; possible D gene TRBD1, 5 bases. CDR1 is SGHKS and CDR2 is YYEKEE in the germline V gene (reference sequence). V gave up 0 bases and J gave up 2 bases, with 6 bases separating them. The CDR3 consists of 15 residues. CDR3 in DNA: TGTGCCAGCAGCTTGGCGACAGCTGGGGCCAACGTCCTGACTTTC. Amino acids: CASSLATAGANVLTF.

This clonotype was recorded a few times. The J gene is TRBJ2-5, the V gene TRBV4-1, with a tentative D call TRBD2 (7 bases). Germline-derived CDR1 and CDR2 are MGHRA and YSYEKL. This CDR3 comprises 16 residues. Between the trimmed V and J ends, which lost 4 bases and 1 base, there was a span of 16 bases. The CDR3 here is CASSPIGGGRQETQYF. The CDR3 DNA reads as TGCGCCAGCAGCCCGATAGGGGGGGGCCGCCAAGAGACCCAGTACTTC.

Many counts were recorded for this clonotype. This sequence joins TRBV7-2 and TRBJ2-5, with D uncertain. Germline V gene sequence: CDR1 SGHTA, CDR2 FQGNSA. This CDR3 spans 15 amino acids. Trimming left V 1 base short and J 1 base short, with 10 bases between. The CDR3 loop is CASSLVEIPQETQYF. CDR3 nucleotide sequence: TGTGCCAGCAGCTTAGTCGAGATCCCCCAAGAGACCCAGTACTTC.

The table lists this clonotype with many counts. This chain uses TRBV20-1 with TRBJ1-2; 9 bases line up with TRBD1. Germline CDR1 and CDR2: DFQATT and SNEGSKA (reference sequence). The CDR3 length is 14 residues. Trimming at V came to 1 base and at J to 11 bases, leaving 11 bases not matched to a gene. The CDR3 coding sequence is TGCAGTGCTAGAGTGGGACAGGGCATCCCTGGGTACACCTTC. Protein: CSARVGQGIPGYTF.

This clonotype was detected only a few times. This sequence joins TRBV5-5 and TRBJ2-5, with a weak D call TRBD1 (7 bases). Germline values: CDR1 SGHKS, CDR2 YYEKEE (reference sequence). The CDR3 consists of 15 residues. V lost 0 bases and J 5 bases, leaving 14 bases between the germline ends. CDR3 bases: TGTGCCAGCAGCTTGGGTGGACAGGCGGGGGAGACCCAGTACTTC. It translates to CASSLGGQAGETQYF.

This clonotype was seen many times. V is TRBV12-3 or TRBV12-4 and J is TRBJ2-3, with unresolved D. The germline V and J ends were trimmed by 3 bases and 6 bases, with 13 bases remaining between them. The CDR3 contains 14 residues. The CDR3 spells CASSLLDVRDTQYF. CDR3 sequence (DNA): TGTGCCAGCAGTTTGTTGGACGTTCGGGATACGCAGTATTTT.

This clonotype was seen more than once but under ten times. The chain has TRBV20-1 and TRBJ1-2; D is possibly TRBD1 (6 bases). Per the germline V gene, CDR1 is DFQATT and CDR2 is SNEGSKA (reference sequence). CDR3 length: 10 amino acids. The CDR3 loop is CGGRAYGYTF. The CDR3 DNA is TGCGGGGGGCGAGCCTATGGCTACACCTTC.

This clonotype was detected only a few times. V is TRBV11-2 and J is TRBJ1-5, with a possible D match to TRBD1 (5 bases). Germline-derived CDR1 and CDR2 are SGHAT and FQNNGV. CDR3 length: 17 residues. Trimming removed 5 bases from V and 4 bases from J, with 21 bases in between. As DNA, the CDR3 is TGTGCCAGCAGCCGACCATTTTCGCGGGACGAAAATCAGCCCCAGCATTTT. It is translated as CASSRPFSRDENQPQHF.

This clonotype has at least ten counts. The gene calls are TRBV25-1 and TRBJ2-2; 7 positions agree with TRBD1. Germline assignment: CDR1 MGHDK and CDR2 SYGVNS. The CDR3 is 16 residues long. V was pared by 3 bases and J by 2 bases, with 6 bases of the junction left unmatched. In nucleotides, the CDR3 is TGTGCCAGCAGTGATTCCGGGACAGCTAACACCGGGGAGCTGTTTTTT. The encoded protein is CASSDSGTANTGELFF.